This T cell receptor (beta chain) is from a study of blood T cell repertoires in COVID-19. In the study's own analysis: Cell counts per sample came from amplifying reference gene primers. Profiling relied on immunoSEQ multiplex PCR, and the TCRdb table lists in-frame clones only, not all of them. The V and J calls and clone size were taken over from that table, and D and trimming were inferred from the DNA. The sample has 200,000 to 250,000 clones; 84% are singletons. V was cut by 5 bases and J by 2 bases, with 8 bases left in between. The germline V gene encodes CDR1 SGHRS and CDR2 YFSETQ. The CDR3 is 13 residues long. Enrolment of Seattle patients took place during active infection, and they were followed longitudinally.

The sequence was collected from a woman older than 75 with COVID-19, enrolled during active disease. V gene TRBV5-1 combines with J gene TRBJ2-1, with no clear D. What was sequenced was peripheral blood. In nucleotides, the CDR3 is TGCGCCAGCAGTGGAGAGACCTACAATGAGCAGTTCTTC. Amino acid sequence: CASSGETYNEQFF.